This paragraph reports one TCR beta chain. Only a few counts were recorded for this clone. It lacks a known antigen. No clone much larger than this one lies a single base away; base qualities are absent. These data come from a study of memory CD4+ T cells and cytomegalovirus serostatus (dated by TCRdb to between 2018 and 2021). With regard to the full study: The 35 or so healthy Belgian adults in the cohort included 9 who were CMV seropositive and some 25 who were CMV seronegative. The study sequenced CD4+ memory TCRbeta repertoires of a Belgian cohort with known cytomegalovirus serostatus to replicate a published TCR-based CMV serostatus classifier.

Overall results and qualifications from the work: Unlike the original study, which covered naive and memory CD4+ and CD8+ populations, the Belgian study sequenced only CD4+CD45RO+ memory cells. Of about 180 previously reported CMV-associated TCRbeta sequences, about 62 appeared in the CD4+ memory repertoires, each in one to five individuals. For predicting CMV serostatus, the median bootstrapped AUC was roughly 0.95 using the original framework and roughly 0.92 using a US-trained random forest. On the Belgian cohort, the classifier built on the original framework reached a median bootstrapped AUC of roughly 0.96, with a 95% CI of 0.76-1.00. The results were interpreted as suggesting that the CMV-associated TCR signature is mostly present in the CD4+ memory repertoire.

A FACSAria II was used to sort memory CD4+ T cells, defined as single viable CD3+CD4+CD8-CD45RO+ cells. CMV serostatus was determined with a Roche Elecsys assay detecting serum IgG against CMV pp150, pp28, p38 and p52. Following thawing, total CD4+ T cells were enriched through positive selection using CD4 magnetic microbeads. The samples came from a different study that was designed specifically to examine the CD4+ T cell memory repertoire. Peripheral blood mononuclear cells were isolated and cryopreserved following standard operating procedures; serum was stored at -80 °C. CD3-PerCP (BW264/56), CD4-APC (RPA-T4), CD45RO-PE (UCHT1) and CD8-Pacific Orange (3B5) antibodies were used for staining, and non-viable cells were excluded with Sytox blue. Genomic DNA was extracted from sorted cells with the Quick-DNA Microprep Kit. Amplification of TCRbeta DNA was done with the immunoSEQ hsTCRbeta kit, following the protocol from the manufacturer. An Illumina MiSeq instrument was used to sequence the TCRbeta libraries. Per the original workflow: Removing out-of-frame sequences left approximately 2,000,000 distinct TCRbeta sequences, an average of around 67,000 per individual. Each individual was scored using the number of 150 to 200 previously reported CMV-associated TCRbeta sequences that the individual carried and the total number of productive distinct TCRbeta sequences. A beta-binomial model was reimplemented in Python, and scikit-learn random forests with default parameters were trained on data from the US cohort. On the Belgian cohort, classifier performance was reported as the median AUC, along with percentile confidence intervals, across 10,000 bootstrap iterations. As stored in TCRdb, this immuneACCESS dataset retains in-frame rearrangements with V and J assigned. A fraction of the clones does not appear; measured against another copy, unresolved V genes explain less than half of the discrepancy, and the remainder lacks a known reason. V and J calls and clone size are given by that table; D and trimming were obtained from the DNA. Present in this sample are under 50,000 clones, 65% to 80% of which were seen just once. Of the sample, about 5.8% falls within the top ten clones.

This clonotype was sampled from an adult in good health and CMV-seropositive. Sequencing was performed on memory CD4+ T cells from blood.

The nucleotide sequence reads TGTGCCAGTAGTAGGGTCGACAGGGAGACTGAAGCTTTCTTT. This yields the protein CASSRVDRETEAFF. In this chain, TRBV19 is recombined with TRBJ1-1, with TRBD1 identical over 7 junction bases. The CDR3 holds 14 amino acids from the cysteine to the phenylalanine. Only the CDR3 DNA is retained, 42 bases long and in frame from the first base. The germline V gene encodes CDR1 LNHDA and CDR2 SQIVND (reference sequence). V is pruned by 4 bases and J by 5 bases, leaving 7 bases of the junction without a gene match. The entire variable domain, with the stretches around the CDR3 drawn from the reference TRBV19 and TRBJ1-1 proteins, is DGGITQSPKYLFRKEGQNVTLSCEQNLNHDAMYWYRQDPGQGLRLIYYSQIVNDFQKGDIAEGYSVSREKKESFPLTVTSAQKNPTAFYLCASSRVDRETEAFFGQGTRLTVV.